This TCR beta chain was sequenced for a study of graft-versus-host responses after intestinal transplantation. Across the study: The whole recipient group had anti-thymocyte globulin induction followed by tacrolimus and steroids for two to four years. Broader study findings: Early post-transplant HvG declines showed an association with peak circulating GvH clone levels.

Some clones are missing from TCRdb's copy, which holds only in-frame ones; the method was immunoSEQ multiplex PCR. In the table there are over 20,000 clones, over 35% of which are singletons. V lost 3 bases, J lost 0 bases, and 17 bases lay in between. Germline loops: CDR1 LGHNA, CDR2 YSLEER. The CDR3 has 17 residues. The chain employs TRBV4-3 and TRBJ2-5, with D possibly matching TRBD2 (6 bases). This specimen was alloreactive CD4+ T cells from a mixed lymphocyte reaction culture, taken before intestinal transplant. Subset meaning: CFSE-low proliferating T cells sorted from roughly six-day pre-transplant mixed lymphocyte reaction (GvH or HvG direction). This TCR was sampled from a human patient who received an intestinal transplant. The CDR3 reads CASSHVYIAEYQETQYF. CDR3 sequence (DNA): TGCGCCAGCAGCCATGTGTATATAGCGGAGTACCAAGAGACCCAGTACTTC.